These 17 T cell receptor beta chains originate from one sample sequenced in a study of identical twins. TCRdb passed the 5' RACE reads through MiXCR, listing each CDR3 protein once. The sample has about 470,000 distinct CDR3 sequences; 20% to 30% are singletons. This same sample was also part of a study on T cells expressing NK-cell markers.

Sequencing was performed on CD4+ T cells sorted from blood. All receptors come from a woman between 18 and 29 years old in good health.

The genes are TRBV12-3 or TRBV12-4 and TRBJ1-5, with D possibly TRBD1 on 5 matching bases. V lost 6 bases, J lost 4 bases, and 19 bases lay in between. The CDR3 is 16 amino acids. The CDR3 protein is CASSRPVGHKNQPQHF. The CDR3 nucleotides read TGTGCCAGCAGCCGGCCCGTAGGACACAAAAATCAGCCCCAGCATTTT.

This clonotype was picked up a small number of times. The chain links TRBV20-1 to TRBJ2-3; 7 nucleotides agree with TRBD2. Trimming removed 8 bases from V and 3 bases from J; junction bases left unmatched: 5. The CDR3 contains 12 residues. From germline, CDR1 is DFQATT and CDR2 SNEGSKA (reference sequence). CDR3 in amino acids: CSLARGTDTQYF. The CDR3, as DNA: TGCAGTTTAGCGCGGGGGACAGATACGCAGTATTTT.

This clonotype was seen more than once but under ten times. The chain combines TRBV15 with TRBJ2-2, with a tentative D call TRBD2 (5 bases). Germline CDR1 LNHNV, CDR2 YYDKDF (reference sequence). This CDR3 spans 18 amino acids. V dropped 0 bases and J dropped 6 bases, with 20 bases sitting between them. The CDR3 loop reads CATSRDPASPIDAGELFF. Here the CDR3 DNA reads TGTGCCACCAGCAGAGATCCGGCTAGCCCTATAGACGCCGGGGAGCTGTTTTTT.

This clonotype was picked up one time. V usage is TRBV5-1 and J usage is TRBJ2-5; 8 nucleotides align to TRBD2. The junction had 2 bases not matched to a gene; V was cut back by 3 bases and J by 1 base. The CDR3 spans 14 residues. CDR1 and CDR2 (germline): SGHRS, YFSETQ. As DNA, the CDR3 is TGCGCCAGCAGCTCAGCGGGGGCCCAAGAGACCCAGTACTTC. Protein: CASSSAGAQETQYF.

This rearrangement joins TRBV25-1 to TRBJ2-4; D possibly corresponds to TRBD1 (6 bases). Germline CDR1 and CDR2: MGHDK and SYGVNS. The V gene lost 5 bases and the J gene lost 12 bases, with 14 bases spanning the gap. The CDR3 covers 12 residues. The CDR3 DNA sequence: TGTGCCAGCAGTTCTCCGGGGACAAGTCAGTACTTC. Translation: CASSSPGTSQYF.

The DNA for the CDR3 is TGCAGTGCTAGGGCCATGCTAGCGGGGGTAGATACGCAGTATTTT. Protein product: CSARAMLAGVDTQYF. The chain is built from TRBV20-1 and TRBJ2-3; 10 positions agree with TRBD2. With 3 bases clipped from V and 5 bases from J, the junction kept 8 bases outside the gene matches. From germline, CDR1 is DFQATT and CDR2 SNEGSKA (reference sequence). The CDR3 totals 15 residues.

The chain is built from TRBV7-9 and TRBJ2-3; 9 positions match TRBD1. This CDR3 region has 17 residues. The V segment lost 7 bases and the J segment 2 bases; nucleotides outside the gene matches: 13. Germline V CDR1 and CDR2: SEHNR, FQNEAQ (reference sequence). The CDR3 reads CASILTRDREYTDTQYF. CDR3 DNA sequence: TGTGCCAGCATCCTCACCCGGGACAGGGAATACACAGATACGCAGTATTTT.

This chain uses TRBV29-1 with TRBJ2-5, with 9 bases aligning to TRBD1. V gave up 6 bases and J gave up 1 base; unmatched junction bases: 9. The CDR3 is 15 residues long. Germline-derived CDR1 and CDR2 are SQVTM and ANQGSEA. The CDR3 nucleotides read TGCAGCGTCGCCGGGACAGGGAACCTCCAAGAGACCCAGTACTTC. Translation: CSVAGTGNLQETQYF.

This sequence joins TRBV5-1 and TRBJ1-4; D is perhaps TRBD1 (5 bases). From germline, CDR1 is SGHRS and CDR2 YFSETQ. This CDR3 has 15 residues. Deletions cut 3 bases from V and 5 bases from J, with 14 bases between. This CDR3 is CASSSDPGRNEKLFF. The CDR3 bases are TGCGCCAGCAGCTCCGACCCGGGACGAAATGAAAAACTGTTTTTT.

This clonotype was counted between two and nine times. CDR3 DNA: TGCAGTGCTAGAGTCCAGCCTCTTAGCACAGATACGCAGTATTTT. As protein: CSARVQPLSTDTQYF. V gene TRBV20-1 combines with J gene TRBJ2-3; the D is unclear. V was pared by 1 base and J by 0 bases, with 11 bases between. This CDR3 comprises 15 residues. Per germline, CDR1 DFQATT and CDR2 SNEGSKA (reference sequence).

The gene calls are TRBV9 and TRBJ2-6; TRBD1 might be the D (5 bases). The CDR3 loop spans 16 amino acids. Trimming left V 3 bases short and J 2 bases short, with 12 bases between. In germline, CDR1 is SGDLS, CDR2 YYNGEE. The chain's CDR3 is CASSDNQGAGANVLTF. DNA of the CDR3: TGTGCCAGCAGCGACAACCAGGGTGCTGGGGCCAACGTCCTGACTTTC.

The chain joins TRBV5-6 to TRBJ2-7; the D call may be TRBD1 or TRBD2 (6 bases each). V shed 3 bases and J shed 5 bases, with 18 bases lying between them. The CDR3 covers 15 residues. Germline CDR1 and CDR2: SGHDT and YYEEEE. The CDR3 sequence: CASSWWGAYTDEQYF. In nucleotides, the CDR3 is TGTGCCAGCAGCTGGTGGGGGGCCTATACGGACGAGCAGTACTTC.

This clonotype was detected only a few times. The CDR3 DNA reads TGTGCCAGCACCCTCCCCGGGACTAGCGGGCACAATGAGCAGTTCTTC. Translation gives CASTLPGTSGHNEQFF. The rearrangement uses TRBV12-3 or TRBV12-4 and TRBJ2-1, with TRBD2 matching over 12 bases. CDR3 size: 16 residues. The J segment lost 5 bases and the V segment lost 7 bases, leaving 9 bases of the junction unmatched.

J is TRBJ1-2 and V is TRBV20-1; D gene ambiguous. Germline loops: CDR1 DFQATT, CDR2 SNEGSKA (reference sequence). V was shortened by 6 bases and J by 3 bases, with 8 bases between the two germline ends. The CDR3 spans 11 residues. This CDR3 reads CSASSDYGYTF. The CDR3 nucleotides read TGCAGTGCCTCCTCGGACTATGGCTACACCTTC.

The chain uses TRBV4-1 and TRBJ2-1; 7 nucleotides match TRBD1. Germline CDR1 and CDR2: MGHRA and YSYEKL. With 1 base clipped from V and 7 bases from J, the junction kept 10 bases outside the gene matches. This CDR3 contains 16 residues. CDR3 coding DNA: TGCGCCAGCAGCCAAGTCTCAAGACAGGGCCGGAATGAGCAGTTCTTC. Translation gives CASSQVSRQGRNEQFF.

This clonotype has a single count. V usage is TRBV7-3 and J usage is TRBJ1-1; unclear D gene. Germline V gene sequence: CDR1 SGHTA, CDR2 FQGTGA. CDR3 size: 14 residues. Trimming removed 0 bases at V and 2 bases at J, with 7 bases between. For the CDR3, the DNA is TGTGCCAGCAGCTTAACGCACACTAACACTGAAGCTTTCTTT. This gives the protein CASSLTHTNTEAFF.

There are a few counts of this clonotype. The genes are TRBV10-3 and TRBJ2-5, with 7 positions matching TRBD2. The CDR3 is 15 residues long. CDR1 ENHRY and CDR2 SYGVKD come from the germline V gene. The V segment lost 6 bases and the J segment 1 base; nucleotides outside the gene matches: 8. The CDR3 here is CAIRGGTNSQETQYF. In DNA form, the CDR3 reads TGTGCCATCAGGGGAGGGACTAATTCCCAAGAGACCCAGTACTTC.